The clone carrying this T cell receptor (beta chain) occurred a few times. This CDR3 is 14 amino acids long. Germline V lookup: CDR1 SGHTA, CDR2 FQGNSA. Unmatched junction bases numbered 5, after V lost 5 bases and J lost 4 bases. This sample was taken from a study of cytomegalovirus exposure and HLA in healthy donors. PCR used 60 Vbeta primers and 13 Jbeta primers. TCRdb's copy holds only in-frame clones and misses some; the assay was immunoSEQ multiplex PCR. In the table there are around 99,000 clones, approximately 71% of which are singletons. This TCR was recovered from a man aged 35 to 55 in good health and CMV-seronegative. Sequencing used PBMCs. This sequence joins TRBV7-2 and TRBJ1-2; 9 bases are a match to TRBD1. The CDR3 reads CASSTGTGFYGYTF. The CDR3 DNA is TGTGCCAGCAGCACCGGGACAGGGTTCTATGGCTACACCTTC.